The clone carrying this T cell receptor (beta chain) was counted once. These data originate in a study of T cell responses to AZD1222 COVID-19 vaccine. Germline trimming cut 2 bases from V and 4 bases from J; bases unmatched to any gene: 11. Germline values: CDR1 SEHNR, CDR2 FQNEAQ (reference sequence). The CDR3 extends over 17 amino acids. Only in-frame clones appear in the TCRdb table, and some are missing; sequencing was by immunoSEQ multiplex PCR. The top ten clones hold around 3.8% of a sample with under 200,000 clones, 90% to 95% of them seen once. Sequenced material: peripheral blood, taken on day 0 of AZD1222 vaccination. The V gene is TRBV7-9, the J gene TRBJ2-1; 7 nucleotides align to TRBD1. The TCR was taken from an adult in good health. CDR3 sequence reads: CASSLIYRSGGYNEQFF. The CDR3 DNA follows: TGTGCCAGCAGCTTAATATATCGGTCAGGGGGTTACAATGAGCAGTTCTTC. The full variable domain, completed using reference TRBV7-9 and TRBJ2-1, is DTGVSQNPRHKITKRGQNVTFRCDPISEHNRLYWYRQTLGQGPEFLTYFQNEAQLEKSRLLSDRFSAERPKGSFSTLEIQRTEQGDSAMYLCASSLIYRSGGYNEQFFGPGTRLTVL.